Listed here is a single T cell receptor (beta chain). This entry belongs to a study of blood T cell repertoires in COVID-19. The data were produced by immunoSEQ multiplex PCR, yet TCRdb's version contains in-frame clones alone and is incomplete. The sample holds over 95,000 clones, 81% seen once. This CDR3 has 15 residues. Trimming removed 6 bases at V and 0 bases at J, with 17 bases between. Per germline, CDR1 SQVTM and CDR2 ANQGSEA. The source material was peripheral blood. The chain combines TRBV29-1 with TRBJ1-1; D unclear. The clonotype was recovered from a human donor in a cohort sampled during active COVID-19. The CDR3 DNA reads as TGCAGCGTGCGGGGTCTGGATATCATGAACACTGAAGCTTTCTTT. The encoded protein is CSVRGLDIMNTEAFF.